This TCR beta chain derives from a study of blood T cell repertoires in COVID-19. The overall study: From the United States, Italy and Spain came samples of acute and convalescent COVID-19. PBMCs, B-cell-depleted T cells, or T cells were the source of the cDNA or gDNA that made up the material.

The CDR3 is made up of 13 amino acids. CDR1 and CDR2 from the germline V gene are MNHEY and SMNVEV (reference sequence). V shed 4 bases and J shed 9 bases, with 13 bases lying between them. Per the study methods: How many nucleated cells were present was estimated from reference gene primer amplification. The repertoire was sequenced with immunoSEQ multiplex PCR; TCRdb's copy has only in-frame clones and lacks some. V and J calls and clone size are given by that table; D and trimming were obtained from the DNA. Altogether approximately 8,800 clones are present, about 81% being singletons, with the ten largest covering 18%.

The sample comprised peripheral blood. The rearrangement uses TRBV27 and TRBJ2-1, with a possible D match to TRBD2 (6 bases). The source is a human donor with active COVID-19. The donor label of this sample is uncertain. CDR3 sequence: CASSSTSSFEQFF. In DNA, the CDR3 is TGTGCCAGCAGTTCGACTAGTTCCTTTGAGCAGTTCTTC.